What follows are 23 T cell receptor beta chains derived from one specimen sequenced in a study of shared clonotypes between healthy human individuals. TCRdb's table, derived via immunoSEQ multiplex PCR, lists solely in-frame clones and lacks some. The sample has about 2.1 million clones; approximately 94% are singletons. Cells designated naive CD8 were CD45RO-negative and were positively selected for CCR7, with terminally differentiated effector memory CD45RA+ cells excluded. Sample: naive CD8+ T cells from PBMCs. Receptors were obtained from a man aged 18 to 30 in good health. Some clones in this sample may be carry-over from other donors' samples.

The V gene is TRBV21-1, the J gene TRBJ1-3. TRBV21-1 is marked as a pseudogene. The CDR3 runs to 17 residues. The CDR3 nucleotides read TGTGCCAGCAGCAAAGGGGCCTTCGGGGGCCCTGGAAACACCATATATTTT. As protein: CASSKGAFGGPGNTIYF.

This sequence joins TRBV28 and TRBJ2-5; D gene unclear. V was trimmed by 7 bases and J by 0 bases, leaving 15 bases between them. This CDR3 spans 15 amino acids. Germline CDR1 and CDR2: MDHEN and SYDVKM. Written as DNA, the CDR3 is TGTGCCAGCAAAAGTGGGCAACTGTACCAAGAGACCCAGTACTTC. It yields the protein CASKSGQLYQETQYF.

The rearrangement links TRBV19 to TRBJ2-3; the match to TRBD1 covers 10 bases. The junction had 5 bases not matched to a gene; V was cut back by 3 bases and J by 2 bases. The CDR3 runs 16 residues. Germline CDR1 and CDR2: LNHDA and SQIVND (reference sequence). CDR3 bases: TGTGCCAGTAGTATTAGGGGGACAGGGGTCACAGATACGCAGTATTTT. This encodes CASSIRGTGVTDTQYF.

The chain is built from TRBV6-5 and TRBJ2-1, with D unresolved. CDR1 is MNHEY and CDR2 is SVGAGI in the germline V gene. CDR3 size: 15 residues. Trimming stripped 0 bases from V and 9 bases from J, with 15 bases between. CDR3 protein: CASSYSGYSRGEQFF. CDR3 nucleotide sequence: TGTGCCAGCAGTTACTCGGGCTACAGCCGTGGTGAGCAGTTCTTC.

The gene calls are TRBV25-1 and TRBJ1-5; 8 bases agree with TRBD1. The V gene's germline CDR1 is MGHDK and CDR2 SYGVNS. The CDR3 loop spans 14 amino acids. With V trimmed by 4 bases and J by 1 base, 0 bases remained unmatched. The CDR3 DNA follows: TGTGCCAGCAGTGGACAGGGGAGCAATCAGCCCCAGCATTTT. It encodes CASSGQGSNQPQHF.

The sample holds a few counts of this clone. The J gene is TRBJ2-7, the V gene TRBV10-3; tentative D call: TRBD1 (6 bases). V was cut by 7 bases and J by 1 base, with 14 bases left in between. This CDR3 is built from 14 residues. Germline-derived CDR1 and CDR2 are ENHRY and SYGVKD. CDR3 coding DNA: TGTGCCATCAAGGAGGCAGGGGAATCCTACGAGCAGTACTTC. It is translated as CAIKEAGESYEQYF.

The chain joins TRBV7-9 to TRBJ1-4; D gene unclear. Trimming left V 5 bases short and J 7 bases short, with 14 bases between. The length of the CDR3 is 14 residues. Looked up from germline, CDR1 is SEHNR and CDR2 is FQNEAQ (reference sequence). The chain's CDR3 is CASSKPISGEKLFF. In DNA, the CDR3 is TGTGCCAGCAGCAAGCCTATATCGGGTGAAAAACTGTTTTTT.

V usage is TRBV19 and J usage is TRBJ1-5, with 9 bases lining up with TRBD1. The germline gives CDR1 LNHDA, CDR2 SQIVND (reference sequence). The length of the CDR3 is 17 residues. Unmatched junction bases numbered 10, after V lost 4 bases and J lost 3 bases. CDR3 amino acids: CASSTLRTGAYNQPQHF. Written as DNA, the CDR3 is TGTGCCAGTAGTACCCTAAGGACAGGGGCCTACAATCAGCCCCAGCATTTT.

The V gene is TRBV11-2, the J gene TRBJ2-5; 8 bases are a match to TRBD1. CDR3 length: 16 residues. From germline, CDR1 is SGHAT and CDR2 FQNNGV. Losses at the gene ends were 1 base for V and 2 bases for J; bases not matched to a gene: 6. This chain's CDR3 is CASSLVRTGPQETQYF. As DNA, the CDR3 is TGTGCCAGCAGCTTAGTTAGGACAGGGCCACAAGAGACCCAGTACTTC.

The chain joins TRBV5-1 to TRBJ1-3, with D perhaps matching TRBD1 (5 bases). Germline-derived CDR1 and CDR2 are SGHRS and YFSETQ. The CDR3 runs to 17 residues. V lost 0 bases, J lost 0 bases, and 13 bases lay in between. The CDR3 coding sequence is TGCGCCAGCAGCTTGGTCGGGGCGCGGGTCTCTGGAAACACCATATATTTT. Its translation: CASSLVGARVSGNTIYF.

This sequence joins TRBV6-1 and TRBJ2-1, with D unresolved. Per germline, CDR1 MNHNS and CDR2 SASEGT. The CDR3 has 16 residues. Trimming shortened V by 4 bases and J by 0 bases, and 13 bases separated the two germline ends. CDR3 bases: TGTGCCAGCAGTGTCTGGTCGGTGAGCTCCTACAATGAGCAGTTCTTC. Translated: CASSVWSVSSYNEQFF.

This sequence joins TRBV7-3 and TRBJ2-3; perhaps TRBD1 as D (6 bases). V was cut by 4 bases and J by 4 bases, with 12 bases left in between. The V gene's germline CDR1 is SGHTA and CDR2 FQGTGA. The CDR3 is made up of 14 amino acids. The CDR3 DNA follows: TGTGCCAGCAGCTCCGTGGGGGCGGCAGATACGCAGTATTTT. Residues: CASSSVGAADTQYF.

This chain joins TRBV10-2 and TRBJ2-1; the match to TRBD1 covers 9 bases. The CDR3 sequence is 15 residues long. V gave up 0 bases and J gave up 6 bases; unmatched junction bases: 3. CDR1 WSHSY and CDR2 SAAADI come from the germline V gene. CDR3 bases: TGCGCCAGCAGTGAGTCGGGGACAGGGTCCAATGAGCAGTTCTTC. Amino acid sequence: CASSESGTGSNEQFF.

In nucleotides, the CDR3 is TGCAGCGTTGAAGGGCCTGTTTACGAGCAGTACTTC. It yields the protein CSVEGPVYEQYF. This sequence joins TRBV29-1 and TRBJ2-7, with D unclear. The CDR3 spans 12 residues. Per germline, CDR1 SQVTM and CDR2 ANQGSEA. The germline V and J ends were trimmed by 1 base and 4 bases, with 8 bases remaining between them.

To note about this clone: Additional DNA sequences in this sample encode the identical CDR3. The V and J genes are TRBV27 and TRBJ2-2; D not resolved. Germline V gives CDR1 MNHEY, CDR2 SMNVEV (reference sequence). The CDR3 covers 14 residues. V gave up 3 bases and J gave up 3 bases, with 8 bases separating them. The chain's CDR3 is CASSLGSYTGELFF. In DNA form, the CDR3 reads TGTGCCAGCAGTTTGGGCTCTTACACCGGGGAGCTGTTTTTT.

J is TRBJ2-7 and V is TRBV6-5, with a weak D call TRBD1 (5 bases). The CDR3 runs to 15 residues. The V gene's germline CDR1 is MNHEY and CDR2 SVGAGI. Trimming cost V 2 bases and J 0 bases, with 11 bases left between them. The CDR3 sequence is CASSYDSLSSYEQYF. In DNA, the CDR3 is TGTGCCAGCAGTTACGACAGTTTGAGCTCCTACGAGCAGTACTTC.

The chain carries TRBV6-4 and TRBJ2-2; 8 nucleotides agree with TRBD2. CDR1 and CDR2 (germline): MRHNA, SNTAGT. J was trimmed by 3 bases and V by 3 bases; bases with no gene match: 18. This CDR3 is built from 20 residues. CDR3 DNA: TGTGCCAGCAGTGATCCGCATGGGGGCACTAGCGGTACGTACACCGGGGAGCTGTTTTTT. Translating gives CASSDPHGGTSGTYTGELFF.

This clone occurred a few times. The chain recombines TRBV9 with TRBJ2-1, with 10 bases aligning to TRBD2. Germline trimming cut 3 bases from V and 3 bases from J; bases unmatched to any gene: 3. Germline V gene lookup returns CDR1 SGDLS and CDR2 YYNGEE. The CDR3 spans 15 residues. The CDR3 here is CASSGTSGIYNEQFF. The CDR3 DNA reads as TGTGCCAGCAGCGGAACTAGCGGGATCTACAATGAGCAGTTCTTC.

This rearrangement joins TRBV19 to TRBJ1-1; D might be TRBD1 (5 bases). Trimming pared 6 bases from V and 0 bases from J, leaving 17 bases between. Germline values: CDR1 LNHDA, CDR2 SQIVND (reference sequence). The CDR3 spans 16 residues. The CDR3 is CASSPTSRGLNTEAFF. The CDR3 nucleotides read TGTGCCAGTAGCCCCACCTCGAGGGGACTGAACACTGAAGCTTTCTTT. The whole variable domain, remainder taken from reference TRBV19 and TRBJ1-1, is DGGITQSPKYLFRKEGQNVTLSCEQNLNHDAMYWYRQDPGQGLRLIYYSQIVNDFQKGDIAEGYSVSREKKESFPLTVTSAQKNPTAFYLCASSPTSRGLNTEAFFGQGTRLTVV.

The chain has TRBV27 and TRBJ2-3; D could derive from TRBD1 or TRBD2 (7 bases each). CDR3 length: 12 amino acids. Germline CDR1 is MNHEY and CDR2 is SMNVEV (reference sequence). Trimming took off 10 bases at V and 6 bases at J, with 14 bases between the two ends. CDR3 residues: CATGEGADTQYF. CDR3 in DNA: TGTGCCACCGGGGAGGGGGCGGATACGCAGTATTTT.

This chain links TRBV29-1 with TRBJ2-7; D is undetermined. CDR1 is SQVTM and CDR2 is ANQGSEA in the germline V gene. Deletions cut 4 bases from V and 7 bases from J, with 20 bases between. This CDR3 region has 14 residues. CDR3 sequence reads: CSVGGGERYGEQYF. In DNA, the CDR3 is TGCAGCGTTGGCGGCGGAGAAAGGTACGGAGAGCAGTACTTC.

The chain has TRBV6-5 and TRBJ2-7; a weak D match, TRBD1 (5 bases). Germline V gene data show CDR1 as MNHEY and CDR2 as SVGAGI. The CDR3 consists of 13 residues. V was clipped by 5 bases and J by 3 bases, with 11 bases between them. As DNA, the CDR3 is TGTGCCAGCAGTCAAAGACAGAACTACGAGCAGTACTTC. Translation: CASSQRQNYEQYF.

V and J are TRBV6-4 and TRBJ2-7, with a weak D call TRBD1 (6 bases). The CDR3 is 13 amino acids. V dropped 4 bases and J dropped 6 bases, with 13 bases sitting between them. Germline lookup yields CDR1 MRHNA and CDR2 SNTAGT. In DNA form, the CDR3 reads TGTGCCAGCAGTGGGTATGGGGGCGGCGAGCAGTACTTC. Residues: CASSGYGGGEQYF.